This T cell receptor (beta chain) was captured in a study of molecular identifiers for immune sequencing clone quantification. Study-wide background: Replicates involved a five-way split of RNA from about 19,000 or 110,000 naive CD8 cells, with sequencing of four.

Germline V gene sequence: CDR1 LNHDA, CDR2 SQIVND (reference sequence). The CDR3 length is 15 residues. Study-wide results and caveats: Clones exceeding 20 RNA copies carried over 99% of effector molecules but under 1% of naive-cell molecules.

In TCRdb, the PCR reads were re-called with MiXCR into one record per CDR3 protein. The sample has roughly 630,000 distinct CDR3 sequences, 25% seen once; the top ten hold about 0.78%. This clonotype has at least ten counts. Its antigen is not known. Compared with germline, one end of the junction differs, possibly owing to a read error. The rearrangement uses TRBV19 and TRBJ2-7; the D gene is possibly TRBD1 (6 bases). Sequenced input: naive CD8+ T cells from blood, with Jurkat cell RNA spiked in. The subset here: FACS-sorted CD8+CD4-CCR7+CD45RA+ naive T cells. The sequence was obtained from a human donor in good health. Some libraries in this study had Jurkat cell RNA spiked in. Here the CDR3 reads CASRPSMGASHEQYF. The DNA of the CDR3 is TGTGCCAGTAGACCCTCCATGGGGGCCTCCCACGAGCAGTACTTC.